The 32 T cell receptor beta chains in this list originate from one sample, sequenced in a study of early T cells in non-severe SARS-CoV-2 infection. In TCRdb, the 5' RACE reads were re-called with MiXCR into one record per CDR3 protein. Of approximately 85,000 distinct CDR3 sequences in the sample, approximately 13% were seen once. The sample taken for sequencing was whole blood. The receptors shown here come from an adult who was a healthcare worker with PCR-confirmed SARS-CoV-2 infection or an uninfected control (not recorded which).

This clonotype showed up just a few times. CDR3: CASSYTPVSAGNEQYF. CDR3 DNA sequence: TGTGCCAGCAGTTACACGCCCGTCTCAGCGGGGAACGAGCAGTACTTC. The chain combines TRBV6-2 or TRBV6-3 with TRBJ2-7, with TRBD2 matching 7 bases. V was clipped by 2 bases and J by 5 bases; unmatched bases: 12. This CDR3 region has 16 residues. The germline V gene has CDR1 MNHEY and CDR2 SVGEGT.

This clonotype was observed a handful of times. J is TRBJ1-4 and V is TRBV5-1; 7 bases line up with TRBD1. The CDR3 runs to 19 residues. The V and J ends lost 3 bases and 0 bases, in that order; junction bases with no gene match: 14. Germline CDR1 reads SGHRS; CDR2 reads YFSETQ. The CDR3 spells CASSSDRQDRIATNEKLFF. The CDR3 nucleotides read TGCGCCAGCAGCTCCGACCGACAGGACAGGATTGCAACTAATGAAAAACTGTTTTTT.

This clonotype was recorded at least ten times. The chain uses TRBV7-2 and TRBJ1-2, with D unclear. V shed 8 bases and J shed 3 bases, with 7 bases lying between them. The CDR3 is 11 residues long. CDR1 SGHTA and CDR2 FQGNSA come from the germline V gene. Written as DNA, the CDR3 is TGTGCCAGCCGCAGAGACTATGGCTACACCTTC. As protein: CASRRDYGYTF.

J is TRBJ2-7 and V is TRBV20-1, with unresolved D. The CDR3 has 11 residues. Germline V gene lookup returns CDR1 DFQATT and CDR2 SNEGSKA (reference sequence). Between the trimmed V and J ends, which lost 3 bases and 6 bases, there was a span of 9 bases. CDR3 sequence (DNA): TGCAGTGCTAGTGGAAGGAGCGAGCAGTACTTC. Encoded protein: CSASGRSEQYF.

This clonotype was detected a few times. The gene calls are TRBV29-1 and TRBJ1-1, with D hard to call. V dropped 7 bases and J dropped 4 bases, with 7 bases sitting between them. The CDR3 runs 10 residues. Germline CDR1 and CDR2: SQVTM and ANQGSEA. For the CDR3, the DNA is TGCAGCGGACTGAGCACTGAAGCTTTCTTT. It translates to CSGLSTEAFF.

This clonotype was seen many times. The chain employs TRBV2 and TRBJ2-7; no definite D call. V was cut by 6 bases and J by 2 bases, with 8 bases left in between. CDR1 is SNHLY, CDR2 FYNNEI, per germline. CDR3 length equals 12 residues. CDR3 residues: CASRYATYEQYF. In DNA form, the CDR3 reads TGTGCCAGCAGATACGCCACCTACGAGCAGTACTTC.

V usage is TRBV12-3 or TRBV12-4 and J usage is TRBJ2-3, with a weak D call TRBD2 (6 bases). V lost 4 bases, J lost 2 bases, and 19 bases lay in between. The CDR3 covers 17 residues. In nucleotides, the CDR3 is TGTGCCAGCAGTTCTTTATTTCGGGACTCCGACACAGATACGCAGTATTTT. This encodes CASSSLFRDSDTDTQYF.

CDR3 DNA: TGCAGTGCTAGAGTAACTTCATACCCCCAAGCCGGGGAGCTGTTTTTT. It encodes CSARVTSYPQAGELFF. The chain recombines TRBV20-1 with TRBJ2-2, with D uncertain. Trimming took off 1 base at V and 6 bases at J, with 18 bases between the two ends. From germline, CDR1 is DFQATT and CDR2 SNEGSKA (reference sequence). This CDR3 has 16 amino acids.

In its sample, this clonotype was seen a few times. This sequence joins TRBV30 and TRBJ1-6, with TRBD1 matching over 8 bases. The CDR3 is 15 amino acids. Germline CDR1 and CDR2: GTSNPN and SVGIG (reference sequence). V was pared by 0 bases and J by 10 bases, with 8 bases of the junction left unmatched. For the CDR3, the DNA is TGTGCCTGGAGTGTACAGGACAGGGCTGGGTCACCCCTCCACTTT. This gives the protein CAWSVQDRAGSPLHF.

The chain's CDR3 is CATETGMNTEAFF. DNA of the CDR3: TGTGCCACCGAGACAGGCATGAACACTGAAGCTTTCTTT. The V call is TRBV6-1, the J call TRBJ1-1, with D tentatively TRBD1 (6 bases). This CDR3 has 13 residues. Trimming pared 10 bases from V and 0 bases from J, leaving 12 bases between. The germline CDR1 and CDR2 sequences are MNHNS and SASEGT.

This clonotype appeared a few times. This rearrangement joins TRBV3-1 to TRBJ2-1; 8 bases are shared with TRBD2. CDR1 and CDR2 from the germline V gene are LGHDT and YNNKEL (reference sequence). The CDR3 is 16 residues long. V lost 0 bases to trimming and J lost 2 bases; unmatched junction nucleotides: 3. DNA of the CDR3: TGTGCCAGCAGCCAAGATCCCGGGAGGGCCTACAATGAGCAGTTCTTC. Translation gives CASSQDPGRAYNEQFF.

The rearrangement joins TRBV9 to TRBJ2-3; TRBD2 agrees at 10 bases. Germline CDR1 SGDLS, CDR2 YYNGEE. This CDR3 is 16 amino acids long. J lost 9 bases, V lost 3 bases, and 13 bases had no gene match. The CDR3 reads CASSGGTSVFLWTQYF. CDR3 nucleotide sequence: TGTGCCAGCAGCGGGGGGACTAGCGTTTTCCTATGGACGCAGTATTTT.

The V and J genes are TRBV11-2 and TRBJ2-1; D may match TRBD1 or TRBD2 (5 bases each). The germline V gene has CDR1 SGHAT and CDR2 FQNNGV. The CDR3 length is 15 residues. V shed 6 bases and J shed 4 bases, with 16 bases lying between them. CDR3 region: CASRKPGTSYNEQFF. The DNA for the CDR3 is TGTGCCAGCAGAAAACCCGGGACCTCGTACAATGAGCAGTTCTTC.

This clonotype was detected a few times. V and J are TRBV11-2 and TRBJ1-1, with D perhaps matching TRBD1 (5 bases). Germline V gives CDR1 SGHAT, CDR2 FQNNGV. The V gene lost 5 bases and the J gene lost 5 bases, with 15 bases spanning the gap. This CDR3 has 14 amino acids. The DNA for the CDR3 is TGTGCCAGCAGCCCCCGGCAGGGTGGGACTGAAGCTTTCTTT. Its protein is CASSPRQGGTEAFF.

The rearrangement joins TRBV9 to TRBJ1-1; no clear D gene. The CDR3 is 13 amino acids. Germline V gene sequence: CDR1 SGDLS, CDR2 YYNGEE. Trimming shortened V by 2 bases and J by 1 base, and 6 bases separated the two germline ends. CDR3 protein: CASSVTPNTEAFF. Written as DNA, the CDR3 is TGTGCCAGCAGCGTTACACCGAACACTGAAGCTTTCTTT.

The V call is TRBV6-2 or TRBV6-3, the J call TRBJ2-7; TRBD2 might be the D (5 bases). Trimming removed 8 bases at V and 3 bases at J, with 14 bases between. This CDR3 region has 13 residues. Germline V lookup: CDR1 MNHEY, CDR2 SVGEGT. CDR3 nucleotide sequence: TGTGCCAGCGGCAATCGGGCGGGCTACGAGCAGTACTTC. It codes for CASGNRAGYEQYF.

This clonotype appeared a few times. The rearrangement uses TRBV29-1 and TRBJ1-4, with no clear D. Trimming stripped 6 bases from V and 8 bases from J, with 13 bases between. Per the germline V gene, CDR1 is SQVTM and CDR2 is ANQGSEA. The CDR3 covers 12 residues. CDR3 nucleotides: TGCAGCGTACAATTCTCGGGGGAAAAACTGTTTTTT. This translates into CSVQFSGEKLFF.

This clonotype was detected only a few times. The CDR3 bases are TGTGCCAGCAGCAACGACAGGAGCTCTGGAAACACCATATATTTT. It translates to CASSNDRSSGNTIYF. This chain uses TRBV6-5 with TRBJ1-3, with TRBD1 as a possible D gene (6 bases). This CDR3 has 15 amino acids. V was pared by 6 bases and J by 0 bases, with 12 bases between. Per germline, CDR1 MNHEY and CDR2 SVGAGI.

The V and J genes are TRBV6-6 and TRBJ1-5; TRBD1 agrees at 8 bases. J was trimmed by 6 bases and V by 5 bases; bases with no gene match: 3. Germline CDR1 reads MNHNY; CDR2 reads SVGAGI (reference sequence). This CDR3 has 13 residues. The CDR3 DNA reads as TGTGCCAGCAGTAGACAGGGGAGTCAGCCCCAGCATTTT. It encodes CASSRQGSQPQHF.

This clonotype appeared many times. V is TRBV5-1 and J is TRBJ2-7; D perhaps matches TRBD2 (5 bases). V dropped 0 bases and J dropped 4 bases, with 11 bases sitting between them. Germline V gives CDR1 SGHRS, CDR2 YFSETQ. The CDR3 is 14 amino acids. For the CDR3, the DNA is TGCGCCAGCAGCTTGGATCGGGGTCTGTACGAGCAGTACTTC. Translation gives CASSLDRGLYEQYF.

The chain uses TRBV5-4 and TRBJ2-2; TRBD1 matches 7 bases. The germline V gene has CDR1 SGHNT and CDR2 YYREEE (reference sequence). The CDR3 consists of 14 residues. V lost 1 base, J lost 5 bases, and 2 bases stayed unmatched. Here the CDR3 DNA reads TGTGCCAGCAGCTTGCAACAGGGGACCGGGGAGCTGTTTTTT. Its translation: CASSLQQGTGELFF.

This clonotype was counted between two and nine times. The J gene is TRBJ2-1, the V gene TRBV7-8; TRBD1 matches at 11 bases. The CDR3 contains 15 residues. Germline assignment: CDR1 SGHVS and CDR2 FQNEAQ. The trim removed 3 bases at V and 3 bases at J, leaving 1 base unmatched. The CDR3 DNA follows: TGTGCCAGCAGCTTTGGGACAGGGGGCTACAATGAGCAGTTCTTC. Amino acid sequence: CASSFGTGGYNEQFF.

This clonotype was detected a few times. The chain has TRBV20-1 and TRBJ2-7, with 10 positions matching TRBD2. Per the germline V gene, CDR1 is DFQATT and CDR2 is SNEGSKA (reference sequence). V lost 0 bases and J lost 6; bases outside the gene matches: 5. The CDR3 contains 14 residues. CDR3 DNA: TGCAGTGCTAGAGAGTCAGCGGGAGGGGGCGAGCAGTACTTC. It yields the protein CSARESAGGGEQYF.

This clonotype was counted a single time. Sequence at one end of the junction differs from germline and may be a read error. The rearrangement links TRBV7-3 to TRBJ2-1, with D possibly being TRBD2 (5 bases). In germline, CDR1 is SGHTA, CDR2 FQGTGA. The CDR3 runs to 12 residues. CDR3 sequence (DNA): TGTGCCGGCAGCTTAACGCGGGCCGAGCAGTTCTTC. This sequence encodes CAGSLTRAEQFF.

The V call is TRBV7-9, the J call TRBJ2-3; D is perhaps TRBD2 (6 bases). Trimming shortened V by 3 bases and J by 6 bases, and 7 bases separated the two germline ends. The CDR3 is made up of 12 amino acids. Germline values: CDR1 SEHNR, CDR2 FQNEAQ (reference sequence). CDR3 DNA sequence: TGTGCCAGCAGCTTTAGCGGTGATACGCAGTATTTT. It yields the protein CASSFSGDTQYF.

The chain couples TRBV4-3 to TRBJ2-7, with D possibly being TRBD1 (6 bases). There are 14 residues in the CDR3. V lost 0 bases to trimming and J lost 4 bases, with 10 bases between them. Germline V gene lookup returns CDR1 LGHNA and CDR2 YSLEER. The CDR3 DNA reads as TGCGCCAGCAGCCAAGATCTAGGGGGATACGAGCAGTACTTC. This encodes CASSQDLGGYEQYF.

This clonotype occurred many times. V gene TRBV7-8 combines with J gene TRBJ2-2; D is uncertain. The ends were cut back, 8 bases at V and 0 bases at J, with 10 bases in the middle. Germline V lookup: CDR1 SGHVS, CDR2 FQNEAQ. The CDR3 covers 14 residues. CDR3: CASLNSANTGELFF. In nucleotides, the CDR3 is TGTGCCAGCCTAAATAGTGCGAACACCGGGGAGCTGTTTTTT.

This clonotype has a handful of counts. The rearrangement links TRBV7-2 to TRBJ2-3; D is possibly TRBD2 (5 bases). Germline V gene lookup returns CDR1 SGHTA and CDR2 FQGNSA. V lost 6 bases, J lost 4 bases, and 8 bases lay in between. This CDR3 is 12 amino acids long. The CDR3 DNA sequence: TGTGCCAGCAGGCGACTATCAGATACGCAGTATTTT. Amino acid sequence: CASRRLSDTQYF.

This clonotype has more than one count but fewer than ten. The chain recombines TRBV7-3 with TRBJ2-1, with 12 bases lining up with TRBD2. Germline CDR1 is SGHTA and CDR2 is FQGTGA. The V and J ends lost 5 bases and 7 bases, in that order; junction bases with no gene match: 6. The CDR3 is 15 amino acids. CDR3 sequence (DNA): TGTGCCAGCAGCCCAAGACTAGCGGGAGTGAATGAGCAGTTCTTC. Translation gives CASSPRLAGVNEQFF.

The chain couples TRBV20-1 to TRBJ1-6; maybe TRBD1 (5 bases). This CDR3 region has 15 residues. CDR1 DFQATT and CDR2 SNEGSKA come from the germline V gene (reference sequence). Trimming stripped 4 bases from V and 0 bases from J, with 10 bases between. CDR3 sequence (DNA): TGCAGTGCTATCCCAGGGAGCTCCTATAATTCACCCCTCCACTTT. Its translation: CSAIPGSSYNSPLHF.

The chain carries TRBV18 and TRBJ2-2, with D unresolved. V shed 6 bases and J shed 6 bases, with 11 bases lying between them. Germline-derived CDR1 and CDR2 are KGHSH and LQKENI. This CDR3 is built from 13 residues. The CDR3 sequence: CASSITKAGELFF. CDR3 coding DNA: TGTGCCAGCTCGATAACAAAGGCCGGGGAGCTGTTTTTT.

This clonotype appeared a few times. The chain joins TRBV20-1 to TRBJ1-3, with a possible D match to TRBD1 (5 bases). Looked up from germline, CDR1 is DFQATT and CDR2 is SNEGSKA (reference sequence). The CDR3 has 15 amino acids. Trimming pared 0 bases from V and 2 bases from J, leaving 11 bases between. CDR3 sequence: CSARDDGGAGNTIYF. For the CDR3, the DNA is TGCAGTGCTAGAGATGATGGAGGGGCTGGAAACACCATATATTTT.